One sample yielded the 5 T cell receptor beta chains listed below, sequenced in a study of T cell changes during pregnancy in multiple sclerosis. TCRdb's copy holds only in-frame clones and misses some; the assay was immunoSEQ multiplex PCR. The repertoire includes about 93,000 clones, 80% to 95% of them detected once, and just over 2% sits in the top ten. The sample in question was peripheral blood, obtained after pregnancy. The source is a female donor with multiple sclerosis, enrolled in a pregnancy study.

CDR3 sequence (DNA): TGTGCCAGCAGCTGGGGGGGGGCTCCCGGAAATGGCTACACCTTC. Translation: CASSWGGAPGNGYTF. The J gene is TRBJ1-2, the V gene TRBV5-5, with D possibly TRBD1 on 6 matching bases. With 3 bases removed from V and 6 bases from J, the gap between germline ends came to 18 bases. The CDR3 is 15 residues long. The germline V gene has CDR1 SGHKS and CDR2 YYEKEE (reference sequence).

The chain joins TRBV5-1 to TRBJ2-5; a possible D gene is TRBD1 (6 bases). This CDR3 has 18 residues. Germline V CDR1 and CDR2: SGHRS, YFSETQ. V dropped 0 bases and J dropped 1 base, with 19 bases sitting between them. The CDR3: CASSLETGSEGLQETQYF. CDR3 in DNA: TGCGCCAGCAGCTTGGAGACAGGTTCCGAAGGCCTCCAAGAGACCCAGTACTTC.

This clone has a single count. The chain uses TRBV6-1 and TRBJ2-7; 7 nucleotides match TRBD2. The V and J ends lost 6 bases and 1 base, in that order; junction bases with no gene match: 6. CDR1 is MNHNS and CDR2 is SASEGT in the germline V gene. The CDR3 runs to 14 residues. The CDR3 spells CASSDSGFSYEQYF. The DNA of the CDR3 is TGTGCCAGCAGCGATAGCGGGTTTTCCTACGAGCAGTACTTC.

This clone was recorded only once. The rearrangement links TRBV7-2 to TRBJ1-2; D might be TRBD1 (6 bases). The CDR3 length is 15 residues. Germline CDR1 SGHTA, CDR2 FQGNSA. V was cut by 6 bases and J by 2 bases, with 16 bases left in between. CDR3 nucleotides: TGTGCCAGCAGGTTTAACAGGGACGTCAACTATGGCTACACCTTC. Translating it yields CASRFNRDVNYGYTF.

The CDR3 bases are TGCGCCAGCAGCTTGCGGGAGGGCCAACCCGGGGAGCTGTTTTTT. Translating gives CASSLREGQPGELFF. V and J are TRBV5-1 and TRBJ2-2; TRBD2 matches 8 bases. CDR3 size: 15 residues. With V trimmed by 1 base and J by 6 bases, 5 bases remained unmatched. Germline V gene sequence: CDR1 SGHRS, CDR2 YFSETQ.